The 27 T cell receptor beta chains below come from one sample, sequenced in a study of graft-versus-host responses after intestinal transplantation. This table comes from immunoSEQ multiplex PCR, and its TCRdb copy is limited to in-frame clones, with some not included. Among approximately 100,000 clones listed, 86% were seen once. The sample consisted of PBMCs, taken 255 days after intestinal transplant. These receptors were taken from a human patient who received an intestinal transplant, so some T cells may come from the graft donor.

The chain is built from TRBV5-1 and TRBJ2-1, with D perhaps matching TRBD1 (5 bases). The germline V gene has CDR1 SGHRS and CDR2 YFSETQ. V lost 1 base and J lost 7, with 12 bases in between. The CDR3 runs 14 residues. CDR3 in amino acids: CASSLMGLYNEQFF. The CDR3 nucleotides read TGCGCCAGCAGCTTGATGGGGCTGTATAATGAGCAGTTCTTC.

The J gene is TRBJ2-1, the V gene TRBV6-5; either TRBD1 or TRBD2 may fit D (5 bases each). Germline V gene sequence: CDR1 MNHEY, CDR2 SVGAGI. This CDR3 has 15 amino acids. V dropped 7 bases and J dropped 2 bases, with 15 bases sitting between them. CDR3 nucleotides: TGTGCCAGCAAAGGGACCTTTGGCCCCTACAATGAGCAGTTCTTC. Translation: CASKGTFGPYNEQFF.

The rearrangement joins TRBV7-2 to TRBJ2-7; 8 bases align to TRBD2. V trimming: 5 bases; J trimming: 0 bases; junction bases outside the gene matches: 6. The CDR3 loop spans 15 amino acids. CDR1 and CDR2 from the germline V gene are SGHTA and FQGNSA. DNA of the CDR3: TGTGCCAGCAGCCCCGTAGCGGGGTCCTCCTACGAGCAGTACTTC. This sequence encodes CASSPVAGSSYEQYF.

The gene calls are TRBV7-9 and TRBJ2-1, with 9 bases that match TRBD2. The ends lost 4 bases at V and 5 bases at J; junction bases unmatched: 6. The germline CDR1 and CDR2 sequences are SEHNR and FQNEAQ (reference sequence). This CDR3 has 15 residues. The CDR3 loop is CASSSSGRSHNEQFF. The DNA for the CDR3 is TGTGCCAGCAGCTCCAGCGGGAGGAGCCACAATGAGCAGTTCTTC.

The rearrangement links TRBV28 to TRBJ1-2; no clear D. CDR3 length: 10 amino acids. Trimming removed 6 bases at V and 3 bases at J, with 2 bases between. Germline CDR1 MDHEN, CDR2 SYDVKM. The DNA of the CDR3 is TGTGCCAGCAGGGACTATGGCTACACCTTC. This sequence encodes CASRDYGYTF.

This chain links TRBV28 with TRBJ1-2; D might be TRBD1 (5 bases). V was cut by 6 bases and J by 8 bases, with 25 bases left in between. This CDR3 has 16 residues. Germline CDR1 MDHEN, CDR2 SYDVKM. CDR3 nucleotides: TGTGCCAGCAGCCAACTGGCTCGGGGTGGGGGTATGGGCTACACCTTC. Translation: CASSQLARGGGMGYTF.

The genes are TRBV6-1 and TRBJ2-1; D possibly corresponds to TRBD1 (5 bases). The CDR3 is 16 amino acids. The germline V gene encodes CDR1 MNHNS and CDR2 SASEGT. Deletions cut 1 base from V and 2 bases from J, with 12 bases between. The DNA of the CDR3 is TGTGCCAGCAGTGAAGTCTCTTGGGGCGCCTACAATGAGCAGTTCTTC. Residues: CASSEVSWGAYNEQFF.

The chain carries TRBV19 and TRBJ2-5; no firm D call. Germline CDR1 is LNHDA and CDR2 is SQIVND (reference sequence). Trimming removed 3 bases at V and 5 bases at J, with 10 bases between. This CDR3 spans 13 amino acids. CDR3 protein: CASSIWPAETQYF. CDR3 bases: TGTGCCAGTAGTATTTGGCCTGCGGAGACCCAGTACTTC.

This clone was recorded a few times. The chain recombines TRBV5-1 with TRBJ1-6; D gene uncertain. This CDR3 region has 16 residues. Germline CDR1 and CDR2: SGHRS and YFSETQ. V lost 0 bases to trimming and J lost 6 bases, with 13 bases between them. The CDR3 nucleotides are TGCGCCAGCAGCTTGGCCGAAGGGAATACTAATTCACCCCTCCACTTT. As protein: CASSLAEGNTNSPLHF.

The chain combines TRBV10-1 with TRBJ2-5; maybe TRBD2 (6 bases). The V end was cut by 0 bases, the J end by 9 bases, with 17 bases between. Germline CDR1 is WNHNN and CDR2 is SYGVQD (reference sequence). This CDR3 is built from 15 residues. CDR3 in amino acids: CASSESPGLLGAQYF. The CDR3 region has the DNA TGCGCCAGCAGTGAGTCCCCGGGACTGCTTGGGGCCCAGTACTTC.

The J gene is TRBJ2-7, the V gene TRBV19, with TRBD1 identical over 9 bases. V gave up 3 bases and J gave up 1 base; unmatched junction bases: 4. The CDR3 is made up of 15 amino acids. In germline, CDR1 is LNHDA, CDR2 SQIVND (reference sequence). The CDR3 loop is CASSMVTGGSYEQYF. The CDR3 DNA reads TGTGCCAGTAGTATGGTGACAGGGGGTTCCTACGAGCAGTACTTC.

The chain uses TRBV19 and TRBJ2-6; no firm D call. Deletions cut 6 bases from V and 4 bases from J, with 16 bases between. The CDR3 is 16 residues long. Germline V gene sequence: CDR1 LNHDA, CDR2 SQIVND (reference sequence). The CDR3 spells CASSLTPNAGANVLTF. CDR3 bases: TGTGCCAGTAGCCTGACACCCAACGCAGGGGCCAACGTCCTGACTTTC.

This clone was detected a few times. This rearrangement joins TRBV6-4 to TRBJ2-6; 13 bases fit TRBD2. This CDR3 spans 17 amino acids. The germline gives CDR1 MRHNA, CDR2 SNTAGT. The trim removed 4 bases at V and 0 bases at J, leaving 0 bases unmatched. Written as DNA, the CDR3 is TGTGCCAGCAGTGGGACTAGCGGGAGCTCTGGGGCCAACGTCCTGACTTTC. It translates to CASSGTSGSSGANVLTF.

V is TRBV5-1 and J is TRBJ1-5; D gene uncertain. CDR1 and CDR2 from the germline V gene are SGHRS and YFSETQ. The V end lost 5 bases, the J end lost 5 bases, and 17 bases lay between the germline ends. The CDR3 is 15 amino acids. This chain's CDR3 is CASRGTVSGDQPQHF. DNA of the CDR3: TGCGCCAGCAGGGGTACGGTGAGTGGGGATCAGCCCCAGCATTTT.

This clone was seen a few times. The rearrangement joins TRBV28 to TRBJ2-7; D remains ambiguous. Per the germline V gene, CDR1 is MDHEN and CDR2 is SYDVKM. This CDR3 has 12 residues. Trimming stripped 8 bases from V and 0 bases from J, with 8 bases between. CDR3 bases: TGTGCCAGCGCTGGACCCTCCTACGAGCAGTACTTC. Encoded protein: CASAGPSYEQYF.

V and J are TRBV2 and TRBJ2-1; D uncertain. The V gene's germline CDR1 is SNHLY and CDR2 FYNNEI. This CDR3 is 12 amino acids long. V lost 0 bases, J lost 7 bases, and 4 bases lay in between. The CDR3 DNA sequence: TGTGCCAGCAGTGAAGCGGGAAATGAGCAGTTCTTC. Amino acids: CASSEAGNEQFF.

This clone was counted a single time. The rearrangement uses TRBV4-2 and TRBJ2-1; D gene ambiguous. The germline gives CDR1 LGHNA, CDR2 YNFKEQ. The germline V and J ends were trimmed by 1 base and 4 bases, with 11 bases remaining between them. This CDR3 is 15 amino acids long. CDR3 DNA sequence: TGTGCCAGCAGCCAAGGATCTACCCAGTACAATGAGCAGTTCTTC. Its protein is CASSQGSTQYNEQFF.

The rearrangement links TRBV19 to TRBJ1-5; no clear D gene. Trimming pared 3 bases from V and 0 bases from J, leaving 12 bases between. Germline V gene sequence: CDR1 LNHDA, CDR2 SQIVND (reference sequence). The CDR3 is made up of 16 amino acids. The DNA for the CDR3 is TGTGCCAGTAGTATGTCTTGGGCGGATAGCAATCAGCCCCAGCATTTT. Encoded protein: CASSMSWADSNQPQHF.

The chain combines TRBV7-2 with TRBJ2-5, with D perhaps TRBD2 (5 bases). V shed 5 bases and J shed 5 bases, with 21 bases lying between them. This CDR3 has 16 residues. CDR1 is SGHTA and CDR2 is FQGNSA in the germline V gene. The DNA of the CDR3 is TGTGCCAGCAGCCCTACTAGTTACTCGATAGAGGAGACCCAGTACTTC. Translated: CASSPTSYSIEETQYF.

Judged by abundance, this clone is medium-sized (0.01 to 0.1%). This rearrangement joins TRBV6-6 to TRBJ2-5; D ambiguous. V was pared by 4 bases and J by 5 bases, with 8 bases between. The length of the CDR3 is 12 residues. Germline CDR1 MNHNY, CDR2 SVGAGI (reference sequence). The CDR3 loop is CASSLGHETQYF. CDR3 DNA: TGTGCCAGCAGTTTGGGCCACGAGACCCAGTACTTC.

The CDR3 is CASSLVRGSYTF. CDR3 nucleotide sequence: TGTGCCAGCAGCTTGGTGCGGGGAAGCTACACCTTC. The rearrangement uses TRBV5-5 and TRBJ1-2; no definite D call. There are 12 residues in the CDR3. The germline CDR1 and CDR2 sequences are SGHKS and YYEKEE (reference sequence). Trimming stripped 0 bases from V and 9 bases from J, with 9 bases between.

The count of this clone is one. This chain joins TRBV27 and TRBJ1-1; the D is unclear. Between the trimmed V and J ends, which lost 7 bases and 4 bases, there was a span of 13 bases. The CDR3 has 13 amino acids. Germline V lookup: CDR1 MNHEY, CDR2 SMNVEV (reference sequence). The CDR3 is CASNPGVGTEAFF. CDR3 DNA: TGTGCCAGCAACCCTGGGGTGGGCACTGAAGCTTTCTTT.

V is TRBV28 and J is TRBJ2-7; D gene unclear. This CDR3 contains 14 residues. Germline V gene lookup returns CDR1 MDHEN and CDR2 SYDVKM. V lost 3 bases, J lost 4 bases, and 13 bases lay in between. CDR3 coding DNA: TGTGCCAGCAGTTTCCCCGACACCCTTTACGAGCAGTACTTC. Encoded protein: CASSFPDTLYEQYF. The complete variable domain, with remaining parts taken from reference TRBV28 and TRBJ2-7, reads DVKVTQSSRYLVKRTGEKVFLECVQDMDHENMFWYRQDPGLGLRLIYFSYDVKMKEKGDIPEGYSVSREKKERFSLILESASTNQTSMYLCASSFPDTLYEQYFGPGTRLTVT.

This clone was seen a single time. J is TRBJ2-2 and V is TRBV2; perhaps D is TRBD1 or TRBD2 (5 bases each). V dropped 8 bases and J dropped 0 bases, with 10 bases sitting between them. Germline loops: CDR1 SNHLY, CDR2 FYNNEI. The CDR3 totals 14 residues. CDR3 amino acids: CASRGTANTGELFF. The CDR3 nucleotides read TGTGCCAGCCGAGGGACCGCGAACACCGGGGAGCTGTTTTTT.

The chain links TRBV9 to TRBJ2-5; TRBD2 matches at 10 bases. The CDR3 contains 15 residues. With V trimmed by 1 base and J by 5 bases, 5 bases remained unmatched. Germline lookup yields CDR1 SGDLS and CDR2 YYNGEE. This chain's CDR3 is CASSVRGTSVETQYF. CDR3 nucleotides: TGTGCCAGCAGCGTACGTGGGACTAGCGTTGAGACCCAGTACTTC.

This clone was detected once. The chain uses TRBV6-6 and TRBJ1-2, with 7 bases matching TRBD1. Germline loops: CDR1 MNHNY, CDR2 SVGAGI (reference sequence). The CDR3 length is 14 residues. J was trimmed by 5 bases and V by 6 bases; bases with no gene match: 9. The CDR3 here is CASRISGTEYGYTF. CDR3 in DNA: TGTGCCAGCAGAATCTCTGGGACAGAATATGGCTACACCTTC.

The V gene is TRBV9, the J gene TRBJ1-6; weak D call: TRBD1 (6 bases). The germline V gene encodes CDR1 SGDLS and CDR2 YYNGEE. The CDR3 runs to 14 residues. V lost 2 bases to trimming and J lost 9 bases, with 12 bases between them. This CDR3 is CASSVQGTGSPLHF. In nucleotides, the CDR3 is TGTGCCAGCAGCGTTCAGGGGACGGGTTCACCCCTCCACTTT.